The 10 T cell receptor beta chains in this list originate from one sample, sequenced in a study of memory CD4+ T cells and cytomegalovirus serostatus. Method: immunoSEQ multiplex PCR; TCRdb's copy keeps in-frame clones and lacks some. Seen here are tens of thousands of clones, around four fifths observed once, and the top ten hold 0.7% to 0.8%. The sort gate was single viable CD3+CD4+CD8-CD45RO+ cells for memory CD4+ T cells. The sample comprised memory CD4+ T cells from blood. The receptors shown here come from an adult in good health and CMV-seronegative.

This sequence joins TRBV7-6 and TRBJ1-1, with TRBD1 matching 7 bases. The germline CDR1 and CDR2 sequences are SGHVS and FNYEAQ. The CDR3 is 14 residues long. The ends lost 5 bases at V and 6 bases at J; junction bases unmatched: 9. For the CDR3, the DNA is TGTGCCAGCAGCCTTAGACAGGGTGGCGCTGAAGCTTTCTTT. Translating gives CASSLRQGGAEAFF.

V usage is TRBV19 and J usage is TRBJ2-3; weak D call: TRBD1 (5 bases). Germline loops: CDR1 LNHDA, CDR2 SQIVND (reference sequence). Trimming stripped 3 bases from V and 0 bases from J, with 16 bases between. The CDR3 length is 17 residues. This CDR3 reads CASSIGWARASTDTQYF. The CDR3 DNA reads TGTGCCAGTAGTATTGGATGGGCCAGGGCTAGCACAGATACGCAGTATTTT.

This chain uses TRBV9 with TRBJ2-3; D uncertain. The CDR3 is 13 amino acids. Trimming took 4 bases from V and 6 from J, leaving 12 bases between them. CDR1 is SGDLS, CDR2 YYNGEE, per germline. The CDR3 nucleotides are TGTGCCAGCAGCCCCCGGTCCAGGGATACGCAGTATTTT. Protein: CASSPRSRDTQYF.

The chain links TRBV27 to TRBJ2-5, with 8 bases that match TRBD1. Germline V gives CDR1 MNHEY, CDR2 SMNVEV (reference sequence). The CDR3 totals 16 residues. Trimming cost V 0 bases and J 7 bases; bases outside gene matches: 10. The CDR3 protein is CASSLSNQDRAATQYF. Here the CDR3 DNA reads TGTGCCAGCAGTTTATCAAACCAGGACAGGGCGGCGACCCAGTACTTC.

V and J are TRBV6-1 and TRBJ1-6; D is undetermined. The V and J ends lost 6 bases and 7 bases respectively, with 4 bases between them. Germline V lookup: CDR1 MNHNS, CDR2 SASEGT. The CDR3 runs to 11 residues. The CDR3 region is CASRLNSPLHF. For the CDR3, the DNA is TGTGCCAGCAGGTTAAATTCACCCCTCCACTTT.

The genes are TRBV2 and TRBJ1-2, with 10 bases fitting TRBD1. Germline CDR1 SNHLY, CDR2 FYNNEI. The CDR3 covers 15 residues. V was clipped by 5 bases and J by 1 base; unmatched bases: 4. The CDR3 DNA follows: TGTGCCAGCAGTAGGACAGGGGGTAATAACTATGGCTACACCTTC. Translating gives CASSRTGGNNYGYTF. Using reference TRBV2 and TRBJ1-2 for the parts outside the CDR3, the full variable domain is EPEVTQTPSHQVTQMGQEVILRCVPISNHLYFYWYRQILGQKVEFLVSFYNNEISEKSEIFDDQFSVERPDGSNFTLKIRSTKLEDSAMYFCASSRTGGNNYGYTFGSGTRLTVV.

The genes are TRBV30 and TRBJ1-2; D gene ambiguous. Germline loops: CDR1 GTSNPN, CDR2 SVGIG (reference sequence). This CDR3 region has 14 residues. In DNA, the CDR3 is TGTGCTCGGACGTCAGTTAACCTCAACTATGGCTACACCTTC. It is translated as CARTSVNLNYGYTF.

V usage is TRBV28 and J usage is TRBJ2-7; D remains unclear. The CDR3 has 15 amino acids. Germline V gene sequence: CDR1 MDHEN, CDR2 SYDVKM. The V gene lost 8 bases and the J gene lost 3 bases, with 20 bases spanning the gap. The CDR3 bases are TGTGCCAGCCGACCCCCCCGACCCAGTGGCTACGAGCAGTACTTC. Its translation: CASRPPRPSGYEQYF.

This sequence joins TRBV29-1 and TRBJ2-7, with a weak D call TRBD2 (5 bases). Germline V gene lookup returns CDR1 SQVTM and CDR2 ANQGSEA. Trimming removed 4 bases at V and 0 bases at J, with 13 bases between. This CDR3 is built from 14 residues. The CDR3: CSVVEGLYSYEQYF. CDR3 nucleotides: TGCAGCGTTGTGGAAGGACTTTACTCCTACGAGCAGTACTTC.

On this clone: The identical CDR3 is also encoded by other nucleotide sequences in the sample. The J gene is TRBJ2-1, the V gene TRBV5-1, with TRBD1 matching over 8 bases. CDR1 and CDR2 (germline): SGHRS, YFSETQ. The CDR3 loop spans 14 amino acids. V shed 4 bases, J shed 6 bases, and the junction held 6 bases outside the gene matches. The CDR3 region has the DNA TGCGCCAGCAGCCTGGACAGGGCTGGCAATGAGCAGTTCTTC. The encoded protein is CASSLDRAGNEQFF.